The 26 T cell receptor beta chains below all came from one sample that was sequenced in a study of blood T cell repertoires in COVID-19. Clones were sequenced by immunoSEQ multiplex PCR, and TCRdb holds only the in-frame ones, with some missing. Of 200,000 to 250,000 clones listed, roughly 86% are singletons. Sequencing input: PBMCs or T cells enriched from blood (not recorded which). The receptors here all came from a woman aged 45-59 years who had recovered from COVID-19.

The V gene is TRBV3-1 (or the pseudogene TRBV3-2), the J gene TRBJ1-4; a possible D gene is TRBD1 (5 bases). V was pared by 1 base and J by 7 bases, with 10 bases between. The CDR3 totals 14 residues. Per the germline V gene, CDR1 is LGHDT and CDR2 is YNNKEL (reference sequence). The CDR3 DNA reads TGTGCCAGCAGCCAAGGCAGGGTAGTTGAAAAACTGTTTTTT. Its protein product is CASSQGRVVEKLFF.

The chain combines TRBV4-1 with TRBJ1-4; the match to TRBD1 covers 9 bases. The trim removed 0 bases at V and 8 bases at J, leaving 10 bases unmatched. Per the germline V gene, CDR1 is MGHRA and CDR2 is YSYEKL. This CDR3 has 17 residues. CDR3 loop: CASSQDNRGRSSEKLFF. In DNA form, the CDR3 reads TGCGCCAGCAGCCAAGATAACAGGGGGCGATCATCCGAAAAACTGTTTTTT.

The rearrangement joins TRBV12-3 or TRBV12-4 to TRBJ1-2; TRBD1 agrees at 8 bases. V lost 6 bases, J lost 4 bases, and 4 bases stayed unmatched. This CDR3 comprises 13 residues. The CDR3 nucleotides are TGTGCCAGCAGACAGGGGGTCTCCTATGGCTACACCTTC. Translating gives CASRQGVSYGYTF.

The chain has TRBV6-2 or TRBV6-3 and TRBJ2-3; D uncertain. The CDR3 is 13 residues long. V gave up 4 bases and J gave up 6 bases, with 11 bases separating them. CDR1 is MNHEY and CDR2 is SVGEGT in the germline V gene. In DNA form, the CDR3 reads TGTGCCAGCAGTTTCAGCGCCGGGGATACGCAGTATTTT. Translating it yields CASSFSAGDTQYF.

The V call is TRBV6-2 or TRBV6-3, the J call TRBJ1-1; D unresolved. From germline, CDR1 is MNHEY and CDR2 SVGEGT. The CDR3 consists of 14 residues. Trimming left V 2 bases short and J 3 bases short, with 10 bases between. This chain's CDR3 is CASSYGPLDTEAFF. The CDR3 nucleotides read TGTGCCAGCAGTTACGGGCCCCTGGACACTGAAGCTTTCTTT.

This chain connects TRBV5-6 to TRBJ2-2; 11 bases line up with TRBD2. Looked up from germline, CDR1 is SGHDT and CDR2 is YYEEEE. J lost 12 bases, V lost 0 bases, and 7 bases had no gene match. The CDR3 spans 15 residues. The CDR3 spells CASSLGGSGRVQLFF. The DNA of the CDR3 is TGTGCCAGCAGCTTGGGAGGTAGCGGGAGGGTCCAGCTGTTTTTT.

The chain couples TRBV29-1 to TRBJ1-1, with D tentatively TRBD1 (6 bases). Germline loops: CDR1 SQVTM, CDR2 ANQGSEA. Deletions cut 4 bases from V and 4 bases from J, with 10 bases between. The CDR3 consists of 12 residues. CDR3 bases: TGCAGCGTTGGGGGGCTGAGCACTGAAGCTTTCTTT. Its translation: CSVGGLSTEAFF.

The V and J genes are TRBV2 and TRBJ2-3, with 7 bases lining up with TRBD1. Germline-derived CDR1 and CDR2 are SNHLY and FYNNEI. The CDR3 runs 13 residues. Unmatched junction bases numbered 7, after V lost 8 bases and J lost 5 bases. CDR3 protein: CASDPTGEDTQYF. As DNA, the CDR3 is TGTGCCAGCGACCCCACAGGGGAAGATACGCAGTATTTT.

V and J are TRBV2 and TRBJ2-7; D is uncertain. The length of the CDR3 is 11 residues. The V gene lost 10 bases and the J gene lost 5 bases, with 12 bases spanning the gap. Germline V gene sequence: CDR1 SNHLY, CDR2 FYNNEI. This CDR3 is CATRSVDEQYF. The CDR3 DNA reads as TGTGCCACCCGAAGCGTAGACGAGCAGTACTTC.

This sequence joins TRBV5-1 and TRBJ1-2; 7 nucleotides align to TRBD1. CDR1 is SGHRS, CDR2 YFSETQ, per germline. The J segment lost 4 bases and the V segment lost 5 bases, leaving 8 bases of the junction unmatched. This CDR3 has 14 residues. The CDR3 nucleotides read TGCGCCAGCAGAACCGACAGGGCCTCCTATGGCTACACCTTC. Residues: CASRTDRASYGYTF. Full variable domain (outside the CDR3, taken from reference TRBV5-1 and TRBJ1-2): KAGVTQTPRYLIKTRGQQVTLSCSPISGHRSVSWYQQTPGQGLQFLFEYFSETQRNKGNFPGRFSGRQFSNSRSEMNVSTLELGDSALYLCASRTDRASYGYTFGSGTRLTVV.

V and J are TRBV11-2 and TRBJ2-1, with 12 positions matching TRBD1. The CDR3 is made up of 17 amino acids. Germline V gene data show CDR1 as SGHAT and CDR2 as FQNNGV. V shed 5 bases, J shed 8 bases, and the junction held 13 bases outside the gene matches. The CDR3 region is CASSQRSRDRGLHEQFF. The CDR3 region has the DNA TGTGCCAGCAGCCAGAGGTCCCGGGACAGGGGGCTGCATGAGCAGTTCTTC.

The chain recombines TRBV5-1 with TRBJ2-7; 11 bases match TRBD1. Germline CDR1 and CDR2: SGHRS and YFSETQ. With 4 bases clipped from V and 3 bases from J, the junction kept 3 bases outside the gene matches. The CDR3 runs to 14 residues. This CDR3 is CASSAGTGGYEQYF. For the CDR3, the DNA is TGCGCCAGCAGCGCCGGGACAGGGGGCTACGAGCAGTACTTC.

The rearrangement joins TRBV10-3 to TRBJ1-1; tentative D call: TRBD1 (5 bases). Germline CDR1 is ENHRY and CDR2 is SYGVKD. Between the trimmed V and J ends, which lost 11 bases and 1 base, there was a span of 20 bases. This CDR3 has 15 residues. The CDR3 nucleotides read TGTGCCGTGGGCCCGTGGAAAGGGGAGAACACTGAAGCTTTCTTT. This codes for CAVGPWKGENTEAFF.

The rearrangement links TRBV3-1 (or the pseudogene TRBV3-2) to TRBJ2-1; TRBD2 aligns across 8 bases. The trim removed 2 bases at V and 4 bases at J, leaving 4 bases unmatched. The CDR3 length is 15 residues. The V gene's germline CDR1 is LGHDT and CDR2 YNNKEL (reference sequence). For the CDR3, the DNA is TGTGCCAGCAGCCAACCGAGCGGGGGTTACAATGAGCAGTTCTTC. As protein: CASSQPSGGYNEQFF.

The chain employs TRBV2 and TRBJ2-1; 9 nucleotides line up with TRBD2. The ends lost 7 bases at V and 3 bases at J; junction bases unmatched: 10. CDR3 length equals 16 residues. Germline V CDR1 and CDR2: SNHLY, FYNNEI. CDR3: CASTTLREGNYNEQFF. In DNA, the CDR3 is TGTGCCAGCACGACTCTGCGGGAGGGCAACTACAATGAGCAGTTCTTC.

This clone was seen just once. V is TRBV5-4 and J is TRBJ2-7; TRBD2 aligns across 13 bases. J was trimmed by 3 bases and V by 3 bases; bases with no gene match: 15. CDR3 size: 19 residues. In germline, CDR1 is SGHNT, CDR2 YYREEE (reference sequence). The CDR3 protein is CASSSASGTSGTGIYEQYF. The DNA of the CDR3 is TGTGCCAGCAGCTCTGCATCCGGGACTAGCGGGACGGGAATCTACGAGCAGTACTTC.

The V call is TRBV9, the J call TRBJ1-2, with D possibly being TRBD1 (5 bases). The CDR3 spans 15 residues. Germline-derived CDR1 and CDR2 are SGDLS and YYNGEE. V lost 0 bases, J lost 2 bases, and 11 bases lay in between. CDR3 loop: CASSVVGAGNYGYTF. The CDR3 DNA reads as TGTGCCAGCAGCGTAGTAGGGGCGGGGAACTATGGCTACACCTTC.

The CDR3 here is CASSLAGGSGNPPTDTQYF. DNA of the CDR3: TGCGCCAGCAGCTTGGCCGGGGGTAGCGGTAACCCCCCCACAGATACGCAGTATTTT. The V call is TRBV5-1, the J call TRBJ2-3; D is possibly TRBD2 (6 bases). Looked up from germline, CDR1 is SGHRS and CDR2 is YFSETQ. The V end lost 0 bases, the J end lost 2 bases, and 22 bases lay between the germline ends. This CDR3 spans 19 amino acids.

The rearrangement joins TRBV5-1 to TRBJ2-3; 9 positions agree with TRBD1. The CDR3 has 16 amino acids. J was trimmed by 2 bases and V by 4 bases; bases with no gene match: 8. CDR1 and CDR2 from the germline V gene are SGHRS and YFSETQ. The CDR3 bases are TGCGCCAGCAGCCCGGTAGGGACAGGGTTCACAGATACGCAGTATTTT. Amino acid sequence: CASSPVGTGFTDTQYF.

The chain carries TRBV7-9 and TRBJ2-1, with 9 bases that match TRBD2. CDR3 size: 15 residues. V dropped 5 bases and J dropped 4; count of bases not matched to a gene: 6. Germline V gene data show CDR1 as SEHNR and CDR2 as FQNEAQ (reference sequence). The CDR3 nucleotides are TGTGCCAGCAGCGCCCTAGCGGGGAAGTACAATGAGCAGTTCTTC. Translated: CASSALAGKYNEQFF. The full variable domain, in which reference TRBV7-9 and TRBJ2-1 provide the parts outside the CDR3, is DTGVSQNPRHKITKRGQNVTFRCDPISEHNRLYWYRQTLGQGPEFLTYFQNEAQLEKSRLLSDRFSAERPKGSFSTLEIQRTEQGDSAMYLCASSALAGKYNEQFFGPGTRLTVL.

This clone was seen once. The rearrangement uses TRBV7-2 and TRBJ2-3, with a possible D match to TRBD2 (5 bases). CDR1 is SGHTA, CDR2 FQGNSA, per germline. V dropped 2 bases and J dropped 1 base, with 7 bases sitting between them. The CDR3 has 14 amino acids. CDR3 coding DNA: TGTGCCAGCAGCTTATTGGGAGGCACAGATACGCAGTATTTT. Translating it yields CASSLLGGTDTQYF.

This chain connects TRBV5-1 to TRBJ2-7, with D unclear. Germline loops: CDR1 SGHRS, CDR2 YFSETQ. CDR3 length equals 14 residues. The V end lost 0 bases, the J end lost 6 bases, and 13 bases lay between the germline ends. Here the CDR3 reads CASSLVTETGEQYF. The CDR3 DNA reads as TGCGCCAGCAGCTTGGTTACGGAAACGGGCGAGCAGTACTTC.

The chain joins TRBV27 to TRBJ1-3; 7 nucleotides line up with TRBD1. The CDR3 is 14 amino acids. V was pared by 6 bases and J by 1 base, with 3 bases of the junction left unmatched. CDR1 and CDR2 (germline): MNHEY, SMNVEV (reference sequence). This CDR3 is CASRRQGSGNTIYF. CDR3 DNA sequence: TGTGCCAGCAGGAGACAGGGATCTGGAAACACCATATATTTT.

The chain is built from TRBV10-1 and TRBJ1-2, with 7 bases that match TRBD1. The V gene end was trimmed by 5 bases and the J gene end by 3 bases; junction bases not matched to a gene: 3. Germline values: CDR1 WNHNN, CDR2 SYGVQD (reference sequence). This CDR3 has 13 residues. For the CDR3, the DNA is TGCGCCAGCAGTCCCGGACAGGACTATGGCTACACCTTC. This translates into CASSPGQDYGYTF.

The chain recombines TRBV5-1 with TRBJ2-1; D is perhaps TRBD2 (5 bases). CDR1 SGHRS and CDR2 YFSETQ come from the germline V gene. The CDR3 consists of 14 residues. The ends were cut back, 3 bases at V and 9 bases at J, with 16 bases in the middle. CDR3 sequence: CASSSRAGISEQFF. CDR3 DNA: TGCGCCAGCAGCTCCCGCGCCGGGATAAGTGAGCAGTTCTTC. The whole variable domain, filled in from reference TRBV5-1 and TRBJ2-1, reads KAGVTQTPRYLIKTRGQQVTLSCSPISGHRSVSWYQQTPGQGLQFLFEYFSETQRNKGNFPGRFSGRQFSNSRSEMNVSTLELGDSALYLCASSSRAGISEQFFGPGTRLTVL.

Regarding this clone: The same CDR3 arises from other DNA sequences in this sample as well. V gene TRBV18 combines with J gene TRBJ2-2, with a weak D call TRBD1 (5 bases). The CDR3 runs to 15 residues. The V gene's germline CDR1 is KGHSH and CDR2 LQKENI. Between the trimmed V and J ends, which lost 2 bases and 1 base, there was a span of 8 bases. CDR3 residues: CASSPGQGNTGELFF. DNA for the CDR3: TGTGCCAGCTCACCAGGGCAGGGGAACACCGGGGAGCTGTTTTTT. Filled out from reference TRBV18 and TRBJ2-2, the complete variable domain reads NAGVMQNPRHLVRRRGQEARLRCSPMKGHSHVYWYRQLPEEGLKFMVYLQKENIIDESGMPKERFSAEFPKEGPSILRIQQVVRGDSAAYFCASSPGQGNTGELFFGEGSRLTVL.